Listed here are 9 T cell receptor beta chains from one sample, sequenced in a study of cytomegalovirus exposure and HLA in healthy donors (dated by TCRdb to the late 2010s). The protocol used for the library was the immunoSEQ multiplex PCR assay. The multiplex PCR relied on a mix of 60 forward primers for TCR Vbeta segments and 13 reverse primers for TCR Jbeta segments. TCRdb stores this immuneACCESS table with in-frame sequences only. Part of the clones is absent; in the studies checked, under half of the shortfall reflects unresolved V genes, and no reason is known for the rest. The sample includes 150,000 to 200,000 clones, with 73% observed a single time. About 4.9% of the sample is in the top ten clones. What was sequenced was PBMCs. Receptors originate from a young woman in good health and CMV-seropositive.

This clone was found a few times. The rearrangement links TRBV5-5 to TRBJ1-2; no definite D call. V dropped 0 bases and J dropped 0 bases, with 18 bases sitting between them. The CDR3 loop spans 18 amino acids. CDR1 SGHKS and CDR2 YYEKEE come from the germline V gene (reference sequence). The CDR3 DNA follows: TGTGCCAGCAGCTTGGCGGATAGCCGAGACGGAGCTAACTATGGCTACACCTTC. Its translation is CASSLADSRDGANYGYTF.

This clone was counted only a few times. Other DNA sequences in the sample encode the same CDR3. This rearrangement joins TRBV7-9 to TRBJ2-5; D is perhaps TRBD2 (6 bases). The V gene's germline CDR1 is SEHNR and CDR2 FQNEAQ (reference sequence). This CDR3 spans 15 amino acids. V shed 1 base and J shed 5 bases, with 14 bases lying between them. CDR3 in DNA: TGTGCCAGCAGCTTAGTTCTGGAGGGAAGCGAGACCCAGTACTTC. This codes for CASSLVLEGSETQYF. The entire variable domain, with the rest obtained from reference TRBV7-9 and TRBJ2-5, is as follows: DTGVSQNPRHKITKRGQNVTFRCDPISEHNRLYWYRQTLGQGPEFLTYFQNEAQLEKSRLLSDRFSAERPKGSFSTLEIQRTEQGDSAMYLCASSLVLEGSETQYFGPGTRLLVL.

This clone was observed a few times. The chain uses TRBV27 and TRBJ2-1, with 9 nucleotides matching TRBD2. The CDR3 has 16 residues. The germline gives CDR1 MNHEY, CDR2 SMNVEV (reference sequence). V lost 0 bases, J lost 10 bases, and 10 bases stayed unmatched. The CDR3 is CASSLSKGGGAWEQFF. CDR3 coding DNA: TGTGCCAGCAGTTTATCGAAGGGCGGGGGGGCTTGGGAGCAGTTCTTC.

The chain joins TRBV5-1 to TRBJ2-5; maybe TRBD1 (6 bases). The CDR3 is 14 residues long. The germline V and J ends were trimmed by 4 bases and 2 bases, with 12 bases remaining between them. Germline lookup yields CDR1 SGHRS and CDR2 YFSETQ. The CDR3 nucleotides are TGCGCCAGCAGCCCAGGGACAACACAAGAGACCCAGTACTTC. Translation gives CASSPGTTQETQYF.

This clone was counted once. The chain couples TRBV9 to TRBJ2-7, with TRBD1 matching over 12 bases. Germline V gene data show CDR1 as SGDLS and CDR2 as YYNGEE. This CDR3 has 15 amino acids. J gave up 4 bases and V 6 bases, and 8 bases lay outside the gene matches. The CDR3 nucleotides read TGTGCCAGCACGAAAGGGGACAGGGGGCCTTACGAGCAGTACTTC. This gives the protein CASTKGDRGPYEQYF.

The count of this clone is one. The V call is TRBV13, the J call TRBJ1-1; 9 positions agree with TRBD1. V dropped 1 base and J dropped 0; count of bases not matched to a gene: 9. The CDR3 length is 18 residues. Germline assignment: CDR1 PRHDT and CDR2 FYEKMQ (reference sequence). The CDR3, as DNA: TGTGCCAGCAGCTTAGCGCGGACAGGGGTTGGGGTGAACACTGAAGCTTTCTTT. Protein product: CASSLARTGVGVNTEAFF.

Only a few counts were recorded for this clone. V and J are TRBV5-4 and TRBJ2-6, with 7 positions matching TRBD2. This CDR3 is built from 17 residues. Germline V gene sequence: CDR1 SGHNT, CDR2 YYREEE (reference sequence). Losses at the gene ends were 7 bases for V and 3 bases for J; bases not matched to a gene: 13. CDR3: CASHPRGEAGGANVLTF. DNA for the CDR3: TGTGCCAGCCACCCTCGGGGGGAGGCAGGTGGGGCCAACGTCCTGACTTTC.

This clone was observed a handful of times. The chain employs TRBV27 and TRBJ2-7; TRBD2 matches at 10 bases. Trimming took 4 bases from V and 3 from J; bases not matched to a gene: 6. The CDR3 sequence is 15 residues long. Germline V gene data show CDR1 as MNHEY and CDR2 as SMNVEV (reference sequence). For the CDR3, the DNA is TGTGCCAGCAGTTCAATCCTAGCGGGGGTCTACGAGCAGTACTTC. Encoded protein: CASSSILAGVYEQYF.

In its sample, this clone was seen a few times. This chain joins TRBV7-2 and TRBJ1-5; 7 bases fit TRBD1. Germline loops: CDR1 SGHTA, CDR2 FQGNSA. Unmatched junction bases numbered 5, after V lost 5 bases and J lost 7 bases. CDR3 length: 13 residues. The CDR3 loop is CASSGEQGQPQHF. Here the CDR3 DNA reads TGTGCCAGCAGCGGAGAACAGGGGCAGCCCCAGCATTTT.